These 29 T cell receptor beta chains were all obtained from the same sample, sequenced in a study of blood T cell repertoires in COVID-19. Assay used: immunoSEQ multiplex PCR; TCRdb lists only in-frame clones, some missing. The table has about 170,000 clones, over 80% seen once. Sequenced sample: PBMCs or T cells enriched from blood (not recorded which). The receptor source for this set is a woman between 50 and 59 years old who had recovered from COVID-19.

The rearrangement links TRBV5-4 to TRBJ1-1, with TRBD1 as a possible D gene (5 bases). Germline assignment: CDR1 SGHNT and CDR2 YYREEE (reference sequence). With 0 bases removed from V and 3 bases from J, the gap between germline ends came to 15 bases. This CDR3 has 16 amino acids. In nucleotides, the CDR3 is TGTGCCAGCAGCTTGGGACAGAATCCCCTGGACACTGAAGCTTTCTTT. It translates to CASSLGQNPLDTEAFF. The full variable domain, completed using reference TRBV5-4 and TRBJ1-1, is ETGVTQSPTHLIKTRGQQVTLRCSSQSGHNTVSWYQQALGQGPQFIFQYYREEENGRGNFPPRFSGLQFPNYSSELNVNALELDDSALYLCASSLGQNPLDTEAFFGQGTRLTVV.

The J gene is TRBJ1-6, the V gene TRBV19; D is uncertain. The CDR3 covers 14 residues. Germline CDR1 LNHDA, CDR2 SQIVND (reference sequence). With 3 bases removed from V and 10 bases from J, the gap between germline ends came to 13 bases. The CDR3 is CASSITASTSPLHF. CDR3 nucleotide sequence: TGTGCCAGTAGTATTACAGCCTCTACCTCACCCCTCCACTTT.

The rearrangement links TRBV5-4 to TRBJ2-5, with 8 bases aligning to TRBD1. V lost 5 bases and J lost 5; bases outside the gene matches: 5. The CDR3 is 13 amino acids. CDR1 and CDR2 (germline): SGHNT, YYREEE (reference sequence). The CDR3 DNA reads as TGTGCCAGCAGGACAGGGGTGGGGGAGACCCAGTACTTC. Its protein is CASRTGVGETQYF.

The chain recombines TRBV3-1 (or the pseudogene TRBV3-2) with TRBJ1-2, with 12 bases identical to TRBD1. The CDR3 runs 15 residues. Germline V gives CDR1 LGHDT, CDR2 YNNKEL (reference sequence). V trimming: 2 bases; J trimming: 13 bases; junction bases outside the gene matches: 11. The chain's CDR3 is CASSQRTGTGGASTF. CDR3 bases: TGTGCCAGCAGCCAACGGACCGGGACAGGGGGCGCCTCCACCTTC.

As to this clone: Other nucleotide sequences in the sample specify the same CDR3. V and J are TRBV7-2 and TRBJ1-6; 10 bases agree with TRBD1. V gave up 4 bases and J gave up 5 bases; unmatched junction bases: 5. This CDR3 is built from 16 residues. Per the germline V gene, CDR1 is SGHTA and CDR2 is FQGNSA. The CDR3 nucleotides read TGTGCCAGCAGCTCAGGGACAGGGGTTAATAATTCACCCCTCCACTTT. Translation gives CASSSGTGVNNSPLHF.

This clone was counted only a few times. V gene TRBV7-8 combines with J gene TRBJ1-2; TRBD1 matches 9 bases. Germline V gene data show CDR1 as SGHVS and CDR2 as FQNEAQ. The V gene end was trimmed by 1 base and the J gene end by 8 bases; junction bases not matched to a gene: 11. The CDR3 contains 16 residues. The chain's CDR3 is CASSLVGRRTGVGYTF. CDR3 nucleotides: TGTGCCAGCAGCTTAGTAGGACGGAGGACAGGGGTCGGCTACACCTTC.

The chain employs TRBV7-9 and TRBJ2-3, with 10 bases matching TRBD2. The CDR3 has 16 amino acids. Germline V gene sequence: CDR1 SEHNR, CDR2 FQNEAQ (reference sequence). V dropped 11 bases and J dropped 1; count of bases not matched to a gene: 12. CDR3 amino acids: CAGRKSGTSGTDTQYF. CDR3 sequence (DNA): TGTGCCGGACGAAAATCCGGGACTAGCGGCACAGATACGCAGTATTTT.

The chain is built from TRBV7-9 and TRBJ2-1; TRBD1 is a possible D gene (5 bases). Germline V CDR1 and CDR2: SEHNR, FQNEAQ (reference sequence). There are 16 residues in the CDR3. V shed 5 bases and J shed 4 bases, with 18 bases lying between them. The CDR3 loop reads CASSPGQGKPYNEQFF. For the CDR3, the DNA is TGTGCCAGCAGCCCCGGACAAGGCAAGCCTTACAATGAGCAGTTCTTC.

This clone showed up just a few times. The chain recombines TRBV30 with TRBJ1-1, with 8 positions matching TRBD1. The CDR3 contains 12 residues. V shed 5 bases and J 1 base; nucleotides not matched to a gene: 0. CDR1 is GTSNPN and CDR2 is SVGIG in the germline V gene (reference sequence). The CDR3 protein is CAWDRGNTEAFF. CDR3 DNA: TGTGCCTGGGACAGGGGGAACACTGAAGCTTTCTTT. Full variable domain (rest looked up from reference TRBV30 and TRBJ1-1): SQTIHQWPATLVQPVGSPLSLECTVEGTSNPNLYWYRQAAGRGLQLLFYSVGIGQISSEVPQNLSASRPQDRQFILSSKKLLLSDSGFYLCAWDRGNTEAFFGQGTRLTVV.

In DNA, the CDR3 is TGTGCCAGCAGACCCGGACAGTTTTTTAACTATGGCTACACCTTC. It is translated as CASRPGQFFNYGYTF. V and J are TRBV5-4 and TRBJ1-2; D perhaps matches TRBD1 (6 bases). V was clipped by 5 bases and J by 1 base, with 15 bases between them. The CDR3 sequence is 15 residues long. From germline, CDR1 is SGHNT and CDR2 YYREEE (reference sequence).

This chain connects TRBV4-1 to TRBJ2-4, with 8 bases identical to TRBD2. This CDR3 region has 16 residues. CDR1 is MGHRA, CDR2 YSYEKL, per germline. J gave up 8 bases and V 1 base, and 10 bases lay outside the gene matches. The CDR3, as DNA: TGCGCCAGCAGCCAAGGATCGGGAGGGTTGGGGGACATTCAGTACTTC. Protein: CASSQGSGGLGDIQYF.

The count of this clone is one. This chain connects TRBV6-6 to TRBJ2-2; 7 nucleotides agree with TRBD2. Trimming removed 5 bases from V and 3 bases from J; junction bases left unmatched: 3. The CDR3 spans 14 residues. Germline CDR1 is MNHNY and CDR2 is SVGAGI (reference sequence). The CDR3 bases are TGTGCCAGCAGTCCTAGCGGTGACACCGGGGAGCTGTTTTTT. It encodes CASSPSGDTGELFF.

A note on this clone: The sample contains more than one DNA sequence encoding this CDR3. The chain links TRBV7-9 to TRBJ1-1, with 9 positions matching TRBD1. This CDR3 comprises 14 residues. V dropped 6 bases and J dropped 1; count of bases not matched to a gene: 3. Germline CDR1 and CDR2: SEHNR and FQNEAQ (reference sequence). The CDR3 protein is CASSLQGANTEAFF. CDR3 in DNA: TGTGCCAGCAGTCTACAGGGGGCGAACACTGAAGCTTTCTTT.

This clone has just a few counts. The chain links TRBV11-3 to TRBJ1-5; D remains unclear. With 4 bases removed from V and 0 bases from J, the gap between germline ends came to 19 bases. CDR1 is SGHNT and CDR2 is YENEEA in the germline V gene. The length of the CDR3 is 18 residues. The chain's CDR3 is CASSSTDPRRYSNQPQHF. In DNA, the CDR3 is TGTGCCAGCAGCTCCACGGACCCCAGGAGGTATAGCAATCAGCCCCAGCATTTT.

This chain links TRBV12-5 with TRBJ1-5, with TRBD1 matching 7 bases. With V trimmed by 4 bases and J by 4 bases, 4 bases remained unmatched. This CDR3 region has 14 residues. Germline values: CDR1 LGHNT, CDR2 FRNRAP. The CDR3 region has the DNA TGTGCTAGTGGTTCGGGACAGCCTAATCAGCCCCAGCATTTT. The encoded protein is CASGSGQPNQPQHF.

The chain links TRBV18 to TRBJ1-1; D ambiguous. The length of the CDR3 is 13 residues. The V end lost 3 bases, the J end lost 8 bases, and 13 bases lay between the germline ends. Germline V gene sequence: CDR1 KGHSH, CDR2 LQKENI. CDR3 residues: CASSPPGKAEAFF. CDR3 DNA: TGTGCCAGCTCACCCCCCGGGAAAGCGGAAGCTTTCTTT. Filled out from reference TRBV18 and TRBJ1-1, the complete variable domain reads NAGVMQNPRHLVRRRGQEARLRCSPMKGHSHVYWYRQLPEEGLKFMVYLQKENIIDESGMPKERFSAEFPKEGPSILRIQQVVRGDSAAYFCASSPPGKAEAFFGQGTRLTVV.

This clone appeared a single time. The chain is built from TRBV19 and TRBJ1-1; TRBD1 matches 7 bases. Germline CDR1 is LNHDA and CDR2 is SQIVND (reference sequence). The ends lost 4 bases at V and 8 bases at J; junction bases unmatched: 10. The CDR3 is made up of 14 amino acids. The CDR3 is CASSTLVGGWEAFF. The CDR3 DNA is TGTGCCAGTAGTACCTTAGTAGGGGGCTGGGAAGCTTTCTTT.

The rearrangement joins TRBV28 to TRBJ1-2, with 7 bases aligning to TRBD1. The V gene end was trimmed by 7 bases and the J gene end by 7 bases; junction bases not matched to a gene: 9. The CDR3 is 13 residues long. Per germline, CDR1 MDHEN and CDR2 SYDVKM. CDR3 sequence (DNA): TGTGCCAGCACCGCCGACAGGGTGAGTGGCTACACCTTC. This gives the protein CASTADRVSGYTF.

This clone was counted between two and nine times. This chain connects TRBV29-1 to TRBJ2-1; 7 positions agree with TRBD1. Germline CDR1 SQVTM, CDR2 ANQGSEA. V shed 4 bases, J shed 5 bases, and the junction held 11 bases outside the gene matches. The CDR3 loop spans 15 amino acids. The CDR3 loop is CSVGALGQTDNEQFF. The CDR3 nucleotides read TGCAGCGTTGGGGCCTTGGGACAGACCGACAATGAGCAGTTCTTC.

The J gene is TRBJ2-4, the V gene TRBV4-1, with D tentatively TRBD2 (5 bases). The germline V gene has CDR1 MGHRA and CDR2 YSYEKL. This CDR3 has 14 residues. V lost 4 bases and J lost 5, with 12 bases in between. In DNA form, the CDR3 reads TGCGCCAGCAGCCCCCGCTTGGAGGAAAACATTCAGTACTTC. Its protein is CASSPRLEENIQYF.

This chain links TRBV18 with TRBJ1-4, with TRBD1 matching 9 bases. This CDR3 has 14 residues. V lost 2 bases to trimming and J lost 8 bases; unmatched junction nucleotides: 3. Germline V gene lookup returns CDR1 KGHSH and CDR2 LQKENI. CDR3 bases: TGTGCCAGCTCACCAGGGACAGGGTTCGAAAAACTGTTTTTT. Translated: CASSPGTGFEKLFF.

This chain connects TRBV7-8 to TRBJ2-1, with D tentatively TRBD2 (6 bases). The CDR3 is 15 residues long. The germline V gene has CDR1 SGHVS and CDR2 FQNEAQ. Trimming took off 1 base at V and 4 bases at J, with 11 bases between the two ends. The CDR3, as DNA: TGTGCCAGCAGCTTAGTGCAGGAGGGATACAATGAGCAGTTCTTC. Translation: CASSLVQEGYNEQFF.

This chain links TRBV29-1 with TRBJ2-2, with D uncertain. Trimming removed 0 bases at V and 1 base at J, with 12 bases between. The germline gives CDR1 SQVTM, CDR2 ANQGSEA. This CDR3 has 16 amino acids. The CDR3 sequence is CSVEDRNRLNTGELFF. CDR3 coding DNA: TGCAGCGTTGAAGATCGAAACAGATTGAACACCGGGGAGCTGTTTTTT.

The chain carries TRBV10-3 and TRBJ2-5; 10 nucleotides line up with TRBD1. CDR3 length equals 16 residues. The V segment lost 6 bases and the J segment 3 bases; nucleotides outside the gene matches: 10. CDR1 is ENHRY and CDR2 is SYGVKD in the germline V gene. The CDR3 here is CAIRASLGTGEETQYF. CDR3 nucleotides: TGTGCCATCAGGGCGAGTCTGGGGACAGGGGAAGAGACCCAGTACTTC.

The gene calls are TRBV24-1 and TRBJ2-3; D gene uncertain. V shed 4 bases and J shed 4 bases, with 8 bases lying between them. Per the germline V gene, CDR1 is KGHDR and CDR2 is SFDVKD. The CDR3 totals 13 residues. CDR3 nucleotides: TGTGCCACCAGTGAGGCCCTAGCAGATACGCAGTATTTT. Protein sequence: CATSEALADTQYF.

This clone was counted a few times. The gene calls are TRBV7-9 and TRBJ1-5; D remains ambiguous. In germline, CDR1 is SEHNR, CDR2 FQNEAQ (reference sequence). V lost 3 bases, J lost 7 bases, and 10 bases lay in between. The CDR3 covers 13 residues. The CDR3 protein is CASSFGVGQPQHF. The CDR3 DNA reads TGTGCCAGCAGCTTCGGGGTAGGACAGCCCCAGCATTTT. The entire variable domain, with the rest obtained from reference TRBV7-9 and TRBJ1-5, is as follows: DTGVSQNPRHKITKRGQNVTFRCDPISEHNRLYWYRQTLGQGPEFLTYFQNEAQLEKSRLLSDRFSAERPKGSFSTLEIQRTEQGDSAMYLCASSFGVGQPQHFGDGTRLSIL.

This rearrangement joins TRBV12-3 or TRBV12-4 to TRBJ2-5; D ambiguous. The germline V and J ends were trimmed by 4 bases and 4 bases, with 7 bases remaining between them. The CDR3 is made up of 12 amino acids. The CDR3 nucleotides read TGTGCCAGCAGTTCGGTCGCAGAGACCCAGTACTTC. Amino acids: CASSSVAETQYF.

This rearrangement joins TRBV19 to TRBJ2-1; 10 positions match TRBD2. The CDR3 is 15 amino acids. Germline trimming cut 6 bases from V and 5 bases from J; bases unmatched to any gene: 7. CDR1 LNHDA and CDR2 SQIVND come from the germline V gene (reference sequence). In nucleotides, the CDR3 is TGTGCCAGTAGAGTTGGACTAGCGGCCGACAATGAGCAGTTCTTC. Amino acids: CASRVGLAADNEQFF.

As DNA, the CDR3 is TGTGCCAGCAGCTGGGACGGGGGTAACGCCGGGGAGCTGTTTTTT. Its translation: CASSWDGGNAGELFF. The V gene is TRBV7-9, the J gene TRBJ2-2; D is perhaps TRBD2 (6 bases). The CDR3 consists of 15 residues. Trimming shortened V by 4 bases and J by 6 bases, and 15 bases separated the two germline ends. Per the germline V gene, CDR1 is SEHNR and CDR2 is FQNEAQ (reference sequence).